One and the same sample provided the 10 T cell receptor beta chains below, sequenced in a study. Each CDR3 protein is one row after TCRdb ran MiXCR on the RT-PCR reads. The repertoire holds 650,000 to 800,000 distinct CDR3 sequences, with 14% as singletons. Material for sequencing was memory CD4+ T cells from blood. The receptors originated from a female donor in good health, serving as a healthy control.

The chain combines TRBV9 with TRBJ1-2; D is undetermined. The CDR3 consists of 14 residues. Trimming cost V 2 bases and J 7 bases, with 15 bases left between them. The V gene's germline CDR1 is SGDLS and CDR2 YYNGEE. The CDR3 sequence: CASSVSAQPRGYTF. CDR3 nucleotides: TGTGCCAGCAGCGTCTCAGCCCAGCCGCGTGGCTACACCTTC. Full variable domain (outside the CDR3, taken from reference TRBV9 and TRBJ1-2): DSGVTQTPKHLITATGQRVTLRCSPRSGDLSVYWYQQSLDQGLQFLIQYYNGEERAKGNILERFSAQQFPDLHSELNLSSLELGDSALYFCASSVSAQPRGYTFGSGTRLTVV.

The chain employs TRBV5-1 and TRBJ2-1; D gene ambiguous. The germline V gene encodes CDR1 SGHRS and CDR2 YFSETQ. Trimming cost V 4 bases and J 7 bases, with 12 bases left between them. CDR3 size: 13 residues. CDR3 sequence reads: CASSPAPGNEQFF. CDR3 in DNA: TGCGCCAGCAGCCCAGCCCCAGGAAATGAGCAGTTCTTC.

This clonotype was recorded a few times. The rearrangement links TRBV4-3 to TRBJ2-1; D is undetermined. This CDR3 comprises 17 residues. Germline CDR1 reads LGHNA; CDR2 reads YSLEER. V dropped 2 bases and J dropped 0 bases, with 14 bases sitting between them. CDR3 nucleotide sequence: TGCGCCAGCAGCCAATCTTATACAGTCGGCTCCTACAATGAGCAGTTCTTC. This sequence encodes CASSQSYTVGSYNEQFF.

The V call is TRBV20-1, the J call TRBJ2-3, with D uncertain. Trimming shortened V by 1 base and J by 4 bases, and 6 bases separated the two germline ends. Germline-derived CDR1 and CDR2 are DFQATT and SNEGSKA (reference sequence). This CDR3 has 12 residues. The CDR3 reads CSARGDSDTQYF. The DNA for the CDR3 is TGCAGTGCTAGAGGAGACTCAGATACGCAGTATTTT.

This clonotype was picked up many times. V usage is TRBV29-1 and J usage is TRBJ2-6; no firm D call. V gave up 7 bases and J gave up 3 bases, with 7 bases separating them. Germline CDR1 reads SQVTM; CDR2 reads ANQGSEA. CDR3 size: 12 residues. The CDR3, as DNA: TGCAGCGCATCTGGTGGGGCCAACGTCCTGACTTTC. The encoded protein is CSASGGANVLTF.

This chain uses TRBV28 with TRBJ1-5; no clear D. Deletions cut 2 bases from V and 5 bases from J, with 10 bases between. The CDR3 runs to 14 residues. Germline V gene sequence: CDR1 MDHEN, CDR2 SYDVKM. CDR3 loop: CASSLILGYQPQHF. In DNA, the CDR3 is TGTGCCAGCAGTTTAATTTTAGGGTATCAGCCCCAGCATTTT.

This clonotype was recorded at least ten times. The chain combines TRBV10-2 with TRBJ2-6; TRBD1 matches 10 bases. This CDR3 contains 16 residues. V was clipped by 6 bases and J by 0 bases; unmatched bases: 2. Looked up from germline, CDR1 is WSHSY and CDR2 is SAAADI. This CDR3 is CASSRDRGSGANVLTF. The DNA for the CDR3 is TGCGCCAGCAGCCGGGACAGGGGCTCTGGGGCCAACGTCCTGACTTTC.

This sequence joins TRBV20-1 and TRBJ1-5, with unresolved D. The germline gives CDR1 DFQATT, CDR2 SNEGSKA (reference sequence). The CDR3 covers 16 residues. V was clipped by 0 bases and J by 5 bases, with 17 bases between them. Here the CDR3 reads CSARDPAAGGDQPQHF. The CDR3 DNA reads TGCAGTGCTAGAGATCCGGCTGCCGGCGGGGATCAGCCCCAGCATTTT.

Only a few counts were recorded for this clonotype. The chain links TRBV27 to TRBJ2-3; D is perhaps TRBD2 (6 bases). The CDR3 covers 19 residues. Trimming pared 6 bases from V and 1 base from J, leaving 26 bases between. CDR1 is MNHEY and CDR2 is SMNVEV in the germline V gene (reference sequence). Here the CDR3 reads CASRPAGLSGRIGTDTQYF. The DNA of the CDR3 is TGTGCCAGCAGACCCGCGGGACTCAGCGGGCGAATCGGCACAGATACGCAGTATTTT.

This clonotype turned up a few times. This sequence joins TRBV30 and TRBJ2-6; D not certain. V lost 5 bases, J lost 4 bases, and 12 bases lay in between. This CDR3 comprises 14 residues. Germline V gene data show CDR1 as GTSNPN and CDR2 as SVGIG (reference sequence). CDR3 sequence (DNA): TGTGCCTGGGCCGGCCAAAGGGGGGCCAACGTCCTGACTTTC. Translation: CAWAGQRGANVLTF.